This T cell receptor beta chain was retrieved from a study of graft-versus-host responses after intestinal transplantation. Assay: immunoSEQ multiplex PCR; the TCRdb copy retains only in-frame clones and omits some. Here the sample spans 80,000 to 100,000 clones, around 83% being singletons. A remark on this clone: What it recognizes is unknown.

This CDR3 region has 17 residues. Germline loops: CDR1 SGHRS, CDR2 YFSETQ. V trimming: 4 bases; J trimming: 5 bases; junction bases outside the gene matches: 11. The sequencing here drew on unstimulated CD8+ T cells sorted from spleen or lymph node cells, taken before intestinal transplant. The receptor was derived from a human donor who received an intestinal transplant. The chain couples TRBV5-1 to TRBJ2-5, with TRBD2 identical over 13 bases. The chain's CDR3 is CASSLKLAGGPVETQYF. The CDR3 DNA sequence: TGCGCCAGCAGCCTAAAACTAGCGGGAGGGCCGGTGGAGACCCAGTACTTC. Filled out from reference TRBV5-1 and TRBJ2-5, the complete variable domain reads KAGVTQTPRYLIKTRGQQVTLSCSPISGHRSVSWYQQTPGQGLQFLFEYFSETQRNKGNFPGRFSGRQFSNSRSEMNVSTLELGDSALYLCASSLKLAGGPVETQYFGPGTRLLVL.